In this sample, the clone carrying this T cell receptor beta chain turned up a few times. Its antigen is not known. Participants had chemo-refractory metastatic non-small-cell lung cancer and were treated with focal radiation plus ipilimumab CTLA-4 blockade. The source of the sample is a study of radiotherapy plus CTLA-4 blockade in lung cancer. Study as a whole: In roughly 19% of patients, objective responses were seen; approximately 34% had disease control. Overall study results and limits: Expansion of tumor-derived TCR clones was observed in blood after radiotherapy plus ipilimumab. Early clonal dynamics of blood T cells, together with interferon-beta, were reported as the best response predictor.

Trimming took off 0 bases at V and 3 bases at J, with 12 bases between the two ends. CDR1 is SGHRS, CDR2 YFSETQ, per germline. This CDR3 comprises 15 residues. TCRdb's table, derived via immunoSEQ multiplex PCR, lists solely in-frame clones and lacks some. The sample yields 30,000 to 35,000 clones, 60% to 75% seen once. Source: peripheral blood, taken from a patient treated with radiotherapy plus ipilimumab. J is TRBJ2-5 and V is TRBV5-1; D is perhaps TRBD1 or TRBD2 (5 bases each). This receptor was taken from a human donor with non-small cell lung cancer who had stable disease on radiotherapy plus ipilimumab. CDR3: CASSLAGRGEETQYF. DNA for the CDR3: TGCGCCAGCAGCTTGGCGGGACGGGGAGAAGAGACCCAGTACTTC.